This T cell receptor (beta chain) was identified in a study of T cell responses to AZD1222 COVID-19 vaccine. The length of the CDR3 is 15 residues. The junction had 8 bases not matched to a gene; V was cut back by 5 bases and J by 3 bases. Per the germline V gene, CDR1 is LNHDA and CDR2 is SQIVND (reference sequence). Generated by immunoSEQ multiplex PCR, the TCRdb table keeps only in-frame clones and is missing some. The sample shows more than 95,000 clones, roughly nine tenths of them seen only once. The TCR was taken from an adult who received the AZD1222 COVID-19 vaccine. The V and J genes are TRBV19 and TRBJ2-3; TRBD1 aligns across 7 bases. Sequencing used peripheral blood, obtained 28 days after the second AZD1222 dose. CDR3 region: CASSSQGQNTDTQYF. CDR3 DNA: TGTGCCAGTAGTTCCCAGGGACAGAATACAGATACGCAGTATTTT. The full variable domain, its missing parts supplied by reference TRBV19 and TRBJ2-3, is DGGITQSPKYLFRKEGQNVTLSCEQNLNHDAMYWYRQDPGQGLRLIYYSQIVNDFQKGDIAEGYSVSREKKESFPLTVTSAQKNPTAFYLCASSSQGQNTDTQYFGPGTRLTVL.